These 14 T cell receptor beta chains were sequenced from one sample in a study of shared clonotypes between healthy human individuals. Libraries were prepared by immunoSEQ multiplex PCR; TCRdb keeps only in-frame clonotypes and omits some of them. The sample includes roughly 1,100,000 clones, roughly 80% of them seen just once. Input material: memory CD4+ T cells sorted from blood. The subset here: CD45RA-negative fraction. All receptors come from a man between 18 and 35 years old in good health.

The chain combines TRBV19 with TRBJ2-3; D unclear. This CDR3 has 13 residues. V lost 1 base and J 5 bases, leaving 7 bases between the germline ends. CDR1 LNHDA and CDR2 SQIVND come from the germline V gene (reference sequence). The CDR3: CASSIGPGDTQYF. DNA of the CDR3: TGTGCCAGTAGTATAGGACCAGGAGATACGCAGTATTTT.

This sequence joins TRBV28 and TRBJ1-6, with D tentatively TRBD1 (6 bases). This CDR3 has 12 amino acids. The V end lost 4 bases, the J end lost 10 bases, and 8 bases lay between the germline ends. Germline V gene sequence: CDR1 MDHEN, CDR2 SYDVKM. For the CDR3, the DNA is TGTGCCAGCAGTTGGACAGCCTCACCCCTCCACTTT. It specifies CASSWTASPLHF.

This clone was counted once. V gene TRBV5-8 combines with J gene TRBJ2-7, with D unclear. V lost 2 bases, J lost 5 bases, and 5 bases lay in between. The CDR3 loop spans 11 amino acids. Germline CDR1 SGHTS, CDR2 YDEGEE. CDR3 sequence (DNA): TGTGCCAGCAGCTTCCGGGACGAGCAGTACTTC. Translation gives CASSFRDEQYF.

The chain has TRBV28 and TRBJ1-5; D gene unclear. Germline loops: CDR1 MDHEN, CDR2 SYDVKM. The CDR3 runs 12 residues. Trimming stripped 3 bases from V and 4 bases from J, with 4 bases between. Here the CDR3 DNA reads TGTGCCAGCAGTTTCCTTAATCAGCCCCAGCATTTT. Residues: CASSFLNQPQHF.

The V and J genes are TRBV18 and TRBJ2-3; maybe TRBD1 (6 bases). Trimming cost V 5 bases and J 5 bases, with 17 bases left between them. CDR1 is KGHSH, CDR2 LQKENI, per germline. CDR3 size: 15 residues. CDR3 sequence reads: CASSIQGPPGDTQYF. CDR3 DNA: TGTGCCAGCTCAATACAGGGACCGCCCGGAGATACGCAGTATTTT.

The chain carries TRBV7-2 and TRBJ2-2; no reliable D call. The V gene lost 2 bases and the J gene lost 5 bases, with 9 bases spanning the gap. The CDR3 covers 14 residues. Germline values: CDR1 SGHTA, CDR2 FQGNSA. CDR3 in amino acids: CASSLRLSTGELFF. The CDR3 DNA reads as TGTGCCAGCAGCTTACGACTCTCTACCGGGGAGCTGTTTTTT.

This clone was seen many times. This sequence joins TRBV28 and TRBJ2-6, with D uncertain. The CDR3 contains 15 residues. With 1 base removed from V and 0 bases from J, the gap between germline ends came to 4 bases. Germline lookup yields CDR1 MDHEN and CDR2 SYDVKM. CDR3 residues: CASSLFGSGANVLTF. CDR3 sequence (DNA): TGTGCCAGCAGTTTATTCGGCTCTGGGGCCAACGTCCTGACTTTC.

The rearrangement links TRBV30 to TRBJ2-7; 11 bases are shared with TRBD1. Per germline, CDR1 GTSNPN and CDR2 SVGIG (reference sequence). The ends lost 4 bases at V and 7 bases at J; junction bases unmatched: 9. The CDR3 totals 14 residues. In nucleotides, the CDR3 is TGTGCCTGGAACCCCGGGACAGGGGGTTGGGAGCAGTACTTC. This encodes CAWNPGTGGWEQYF.

This chain joins TRBV19 and TRBJ1-6; no reliable D call. Germline V lookup: CDR1 LNHDA, CDR2 SQIVND (reference sequence). Trimming cost V 5 bases and J 9 bases, with 11 bases left between them. This CDR3 has 13 residues. CDR3 amino acids: CASSDSVGSPLHF. CDR3 sequence (DNA): TGTGCCAGTAGTGATAGCGTGGGTTCACCCCTCCACTTT.

V and J are TRBV5-5 and TRBJ1-2; D may be TRBD1 (5 bases). The CDR3 loop spans 15 amino acids. V was cut by 6 bases and J by 0 bases, with 15 bases left in between. Germline V gives CDR1 SGHKS, CDR2 YYEKEE (reference sequence). CDR3 bases: TGTGCCAGCACCTGGGGAGGGGCAGCTAACTATGGCTACACCTTC. Amino acids: CASTWGGAANYGYTF.

The rearrangement links TRBV13 to TRBJ2-5; 10 nucleotides align to TRBD1. Unmatched junction bases numbered 7, after V lost 5 bases and J lost 4 bases. This CDR3 region has 15 residues. From germline, CDR1 is PRHDT and CDR2 FYEKMQ (reference sequence). CDR3 nucleotides: TGTGCCAGCAGCACTACGCGGACAGGGGGAGAGACCCAGTACTTC. Translating gives CASSTTRTGGETQYF. The full variable domain, its missing parts supplied by reference TRBV13 and TRBJ2-5, is AAGVIQSPRHLIKEKRETATLKCYPIPRHDTVYWYQQGPGQDPQFLISFYEKMQSDKGSIPDRFSAQQFSDYHSELNMSSLELGDSALYFCASSTTRTGGETQYFGPGTRLLVL.

This chain links TRBV5-4 with TRBJ2-5; a possible D gene is TRBD2 (5 bases). CDR1 is SGHNT, CDR2 YYREEE, per germline (reference sequence). The CDR3 covers 14 residues. Trimming left V 0 bases short and J 1 base short, with 7 bases between. The DNA of the CDR3 is TGTGCCAGCAGCTTGGGACTAAGCCAAGAGACCCAGTACTTC. It yields the protein CASSLGLSQETQYF.

This chain joins TRBV5-1 and TRBJ1-6; D not certain. Germline V gives CDR1 SGHRS, CDR2 YFSETQ. Trimming cost V 1 base and J 4 bases, with 12 bases left between them. The CDR3 runs to 16 residues. Here the CDR3 reads CASSLRANNYNSPLHF. CDR3 nucleotide sequence: TGCGCCAGCAGCTTGCGGGCTAACAATTATAATTCACCCCTCCACTTT.

The gene calls are TRBV5-1 and TRBJ2-1; D ambiguous. Germline V gives CDR1 SGHRS, CDR2 YFSETQ. The V and J ends lost 4 bases and 0 bases respectively, with 11 bases between them. The CDR3 is made up of 15 amino acids. The CDR3 loop is CASSKTLLSYNEQFF. CDR3 DNA: TGCGCCAGCAGCAAGACTTTACTCTCCTACAATGAGCAGTTCTTC.